This TCR beta chain was sequenced for a study of Graves' ophthalmopathy and Graves' hyperthyroidism. All donors with ophthalmopathy were recorded as having moderate-to-severe activity, CAS ≥3, NOSPECS ≥4 and a duration under 3 months. Orbital computed tomography, thyroid ultrasound, TRAb, serum thyroxine and clinical symptoms formed the basis of diagnosis. Amplified TCR beta CDR3 regions were obtained using RNA transcripts as template. A first-round RT-PCR used HTBI primers, followed by a second-round multiplex PCR. MiXCR was run by TCRdb on the multiplex PCR reads, yielding one entry per CDR3 protein. Of under 200,000 distinct CDR3 sequences in the sample, about 40% were seen once. Study-wide results and caveats: Most thyroid clonotypes expanded beyond 0.001 frequency were also found in blood. In predicting ophthalmopathy progression, the model reached about 71% sensitivity and under 75% specificity.

In regard to this clonotype: What it binds is unknown.

With V trimmed by 5 bases and J by 5 bases, 10 bases remained unmatched. Germline values: CDR1 LGHNA, CDR2 YNFKEQ. CDR3 length equals 15 residues. Sequenced sample: peripheral blood. The chain links TRBV4-2 to TRBJ2-5; 8 bases are a match to TRBD2. The source is a woman between 35 and 50 years old with Graves' ophthalmopathy. The CDR3 region has the DNA TGTGCCAGCAGCACAGCCGGGACTAGGGATGAGACCCAGTACTTC. Its protein is CASSTAGTRDETQYF.